This T cell receptor (beta chain) was retrieved from a study of Ad26.COV2.S vaccination and SARS-CoV-2 variants. Study-wide context: Into the muscle, Ad26.COV2.S was dosed once or twice, 56 days apart.

This CDR3 comprises 15 residues. Unmatched junction bases numbered 13, after V lost 7 bases and J lost 7 bases. CDR1 and CDR2 from the germline V gene are MDHEN and SYDVKM. Profiled with immunoSEQ multiplex PCR; TCRdb holds only in-frame clones, not every one. Among 510,000 or so clones listed, around nine tenths were seen once. The treatment is: 15 to 20 received Ad26.COV2.S at low or high dose, single or two shots; 5 received placebo; per-sample allocation not given. It was on day 63 after the first vaccine or placebo injection that samples were taken. This adult donor, from Boston, was 18-55 years old.

This sequence originates from a person aged 18-65 years who received the Ad26.COV2.S COVID-19 vaccine or a placebo. The chain employs TRBV28 and TRBJ2-1; TRBD2 matches 7 bases. Sequencing was performed on peripheral blood, taken in a trial of Ad26.COV2.S vaccine versus placebo. CDR3 bases: TGTGCCAGCACGCGGGGGATGGGTCTTTGGAATGAGCAGTTCTTC. It specifies CASTRGMGLWNEQFF.